This T cell receptor beta chain was recovered during a study of control samples from healthy donors and cancer patients. This clone appeared a few times. Measured with immunoSEQ multiplex PCR; TCRdb has only the in-frame clones, and not every one. This table has tens of thousands of clones, more than 85% appearing once. The CDR3 is 13 residues long. CDR1 is MNHEY and CDR2 is SVGAGI in the germline V gene. This chain uses TRBV6-5 with TRBJ2-7; 9 bases are shared with TRBD1. Sequenced material: PBMCs. The TCR comes from a man between 35 and 55 years old with colorectal cancer. The CDR3 reads CAVRDRATYEQYF. In DNA form, the CDR3 reads TGTGCGGTCAGGGACAGGGCCACATACGAGCAGTACTTC.